The clone carrying this TCR beta chain was picked up a small number of times. Its antigen is still unknown. Stated time point: late sampling 161 to 241 days after vaccination in a few convalescent patients. Treatment specified: roughly ten-day PBMC culture with coronavirus spike peptide pools or control peptides (ViraFEST assay). The data stem from a study of vaccination and CD4 T cells after COVID-19. Background on the study: Samples taken post-COVID came a median 101 days after diagnosis, ranging from 35 to 161.

Germline V gene data show CDR1 as SNHLY and CDR2 as FYNNEI. This CDR3 region has 12 residues. Trimming took off 4 bases at V and 5 bases at J, with 8 bases between the two ends. Sequencing of the DNA from cultured CD4+ T cells was carried out with the Oncomine TCR Beta short-read assay. TCRdb processed the PCR reads anew with MiXCR; each CDR3 protein has one entry. The data contain 20,000 to 25,000 distinct CDR3 sequences, 43% of them singletons. The TCR sequence derives from a human donor who had recovered from COVID-19. The specimen was CD4+ T cells from blood, cultured in vitro, collected about 7 months after SARS-CoV-2 vaccination. The chain has TRBV2 and TRBJ2-5; D is undetermined. Here the CDR3 DNA reads TGTGCCAGCAGTGTTCTAGAGGAGACCCAGTACTTC. Its translation is CASSVLEETQYF.